These 16 T cell receptor beta chains originate from one sample sequenced in a study of metastatic and nonmetastatic thyroid tumors. Treatment of any kind had been given to no patient before thyroid surgery. TCRdb recomputed clones from the PCR reads via MiXCR. The repertoire includes under 35,000 clones, less than 40% of them detected once, and roughly 22% sits in the top ten. Specimen: tumor tissue. The receptors were gathered from a female donor with papillary thyroid cancer or a benign thyroid nodule (not recorded which). Some clones in this sample may be carry-over from other donors' samples.

This clone is deemed medium-sized. The genes are TRBV6-2 or TRBV6-3 and TRBJ1-6, with 8 bases lining up with TRBD1. Germline CDR1 MNHEY, CDR2 SVGEGT. Germline trimming cut 4 bases from V and 10 bases from J; bases unmatched to any gene: 9. The CDR3 length is 15 residues. The CDR3 loop reads CASSSSDRESSPLHF. The CDR3 DNA follows: TGTGCCAGCAGTTCCTCGGACAGGGAGAGCTCACCCCTCCACTTT.

A note on this clone: One end of the junction is discordant with germline, which a read error may explain. This chain connects TRBV20-1 to TRBJ1-1, with a weak D call TRBD1 (5 bases). This CDR3 has 12 residues. Germline V gene data show CDR1 as DFQATT and CDR2 as SNEGSKA (reference sequence). DNA for the CDR3: TGTAGTGTAAGAAAGGGGAGCACTGAAGCTTTCTTT. It encodes CSVRKGSTEAFF.

This rearrangement joins TRBV10-3 to TRBJ1-2; D remains ambiguous. Germline loops: CDR1 ENHRY, CDR2 SYGVKD. Deletions cut 3 bases from V and 0 bases from J, with 14 bases between. This CDR3 has 16 residues. The CDR3 region is CAISEIPRRTNYGYTF. CDR3 coding DNA: TGTGCCATCAGTGAAATTCCTAGGCGGACTAACTATGGCTACACCTTC.

This chain links TRBV12-3 or TRBV12-4 with TRBJ1-1; D is perhaps TRBD1 (6 bases). Trimming shortened V by 6 bases and J by 1 base, and 12 bases separated the two germline ends. The CDR3 loop spans 14 amino acids. The CDR3 coding sequence is TGTGCCAGCAGGGCGGGACAACGGAACACTGAAGCTTTCTTT. It is translated as CASRAGQRNTEAFF.

The rearrangement uses TRBV24-1 and TRBJ1-1, with 9 positions matching TRBD1. The CDR3 is 14 residues long. The junction had 1 base not matched to a gene; V was cut back by 4 bases and J by 2 bases. Germline V gene lookup returns CDR1 KGHDR and CDR2 SFDVKD. The CDR3 here is CATSEDRGNTEAFF. In DNA form, the CDR3 reads TGTGCCACCAGTGAGGACAGGGGAAACACTGAAGCTTTCTTT.

This clone appeared a few times. This chain connects TRBV28 to TRBJ2-3; D might be TRBD1 (5 bases). The CDR3 length is 13 residues. Per the germline V gene, CDR1 is MDHEN and CDR2 is SYDVKM. The V and J ends lost 4 bases and 5 bases respectively, with 10 bases between them. The DNA of the CDR3 is TGTGCCAGCAGTTCCAGGGTCGGAGATACGCAGTATTTT. Translating it yields CASSSRVGDTQYF.

The V and J genes are TRBV20-1 and TRBJ2-2; D not certain. The CDR3 has 11 residues. With 5 bases removed from V and 5 bases from J, the gap between germline ends came to 6 bases. Germline lookup yields CDR1 DFQATT and CDR2 SNEGSKA (reference sequence). This CDR3 is CSALYTGELFF. The CDR3 DNA follows: TGCAGTGCTTTGTATACCGGGGAGCTGTTTTTT.

The chain combines TRBV20-1 with TRBJ2-7; D is unclear. With 3 bases removed from V and 2 bases from J, the gap between germline ends came to 8 bases. CDR1 is DFQATT and CDR2 is SNEGSKA in the germline V gene (reference sequence). The CDR3 spans 12 residues. CDR3 sequence reads: CSARRVAYEQYF. In nucleotides, the CDR3 is TGCAGTGCTAGGAGAGTGGCCTACGAGCAGTACTTC.

In its sample, this clone was seen a few times. The chain is built from TRBV11-2 and TRBJ2-7, with a weak D call TRBD1 (5 bases). The length of the CDR3 is 16 residues. Germline V gene lookup returns CDR1 SGHAT and CDR2 FQNNGV. V was pared by 4 bases and J by 1 base, with 17 bases between. The CDR3 DNA reads TGTGCCAGCAGCTCTATCGACAGCCCTGTTTCCTACGAGCAGTACTTC. This encodes CASSSIDSPVSYEQYF.

By its share, this clone is medium-sized. This chain uses TRBV28 with TRBJ2-7; D may be TRBD2 (5 bases). V lost 3 bases, J lost 6 bases, and 9 bases lay in between. The CDR3 length is 12 residues. Germline CDR1 reads MDHEN; CDR2 reads SYDVKM. As DNA, the CDR3 is TGTGCCAGCAGTTTGAGGACTTCCGAGCAGTACTTC. Translating gives CASSLRTSEQYF. The variable domain in full, completed from reference TRBV28 and TRBJ2-7, reads DVKVTQSSRYLVKRTGEKVFLECVQDMDHENMFWYRQDPGLGLRLIYFSYDVKMKEKGDIPEGYSVSREKKERFSLILESASTNQTSMYLCASSLRTSEQYFGPGTRLTVT.

This clone turned up a few times. This chain joins TRBV10-1 and TRBJ2-7; TRBD1 matches 11 bases. The CDR3 runs 16 residues. Germline V gives CDR1 WNHNN, CDR2 SYGVQD (reference sequence). Germline trimming cut 5 bases from V and 3 bases from J; bases unmatched to any gene: 9. The CDR3 DNA is TGCGCCAGCAGTCCGGGACAGGGGGAATGGGTCTACGAGCAGTACTTC. Its protein product is CASSPGQGEWVYEQYF.

The chain has TRBV11-3 and TRBJ2-6; D is undetermined. CDR1 and CDR2 (germline): SGHNT, YENEEA. Trimming left V 0 bases short and J 1 base short, with 1 base between. The length of the CDR3 is 14 residues. The DNA for the CDR3 is TGTGCCAGCAGCTTAGAGTCTGGGGCCAACGTCCTGACTTTC. Translated, it gives CASSLESGANVLTF.

This clone was seen at least ten times. As DNA, the CDR3 is TGTGCCAGCAGACGACCGGGACCCACAGATACGCAGTATTTT. Protein sequence: CASRRPGPTDTQYF. V usage is TRBV7-2 and J usage is TRBJ2-3; D may match TRBD1 or TRBD2 (5 bases each). The CDR3 loop spans 14 amino acids. Deletions cut 6 bases from V and 2 bases from J, with 12 bases between. Germline V gene sequence: CDR1 SGHTA, CDR2 FQGNSA.

The genes are TRBV27 and TRBJ2-1; 10 bases align to TRBD1. This CDR3 comprises 16 residues. Looked up from germline, CDR1 is MNHEY and CDR2 is SMNVEV (reference sequence). J gave up 9 bases and V 3 bases, and 11 bases lay outside the gene matches. This CDR3 reads CASSFRGTGVKSEQFF. The CDR3 DNA follows: TGTGCCAGCAGTTTCCGCGGGACAGGGGTTAAGAGTGAGCAGTTCTTC.

This clone was seen a few times. The chain employs TRBV28 and TRBJ2-2; D may be TRBD1 (6 bases). Per germline, CDR1 MDHEN and CDR2 SYDVKM. V lost 7 bases and J 3 bases, leaving 15 bases between the germline ends. The CDR3 has 15 amino acids. CDR3 region: CASKTRTVYTGELFF. The CDR3 DNA reads TGTGCCAGCAAAACAAGGACAGTTTACACCGGGGAGCTGTTTTTT.

The gene calls are TRBV11-2 and TRBJ2-7; 8 bases map to TRBD2. V was clipped by 0 bases and J by 2 bases; unmatched bases: 6. The CDR3 is made up of 16 amino acids. Germline-derived CDR1 and CDR2 are SGHAT and FQNNGV. CDR3 DNA: TGTGCCAGCAGCTTAGATTTTGCGGGAGGAGCCTACGAGCAGTACTTC. Translating it yields CASSLDFAGGAYEQYF.